This T cell receptor (beta chain) stems from a study of cytomegalovirus exposure and HLA in healthy donors. Study results and caveats: Cytomegalovirus status, reportedly, was diagnosed with high specificity and sensitivity by the classifier. Later on, an analysis showed TCR association rates differing by HLA locus, with DRB1 the most and HLA-C the fewest. What was likely a sequencing artifact was a cluster of highly shared sequence variants.

Worth noting for this clone: Its antigen is undetermined.

PCR primers comprised 60 Vbeta and 13 Jbeta primers. Generated by immunoSEQ multiplex PCR, the TCRdb table keeps only in-frame clones and is missing some. The sample yields approximately 210,000 clones, 60% to 80% seen once. Germline V gene sequence: CDR1 LNHDA, CDR2 SQIVND (reference sequence). The length of the CDR3 is 14 residues. The germline V and J ends were trimmed by 6 bases and 8 bases, with 19 bases remaining between them. The sequenced sample was PBMCs. The genes are TRBV19 and TRBJ1-2, with a tentative D call TRBD1 (5 bases). This sequence was found in a male donor in good health and CMV-seronegative. The CDR3 loop reads CASSHKILRAGYTF. Written as DNA, the CDR3 is TGTGCCAGTAGCCACAAAATCCTCAGGGCCGGCTACACCTTC.